This TCR beta chain comes out of a study of T cells in Graves' hyperthyroidism and ophthalmopathy (dated by TCRdb to about 2019). Notes on the research overall: TCR V-J signatures able to tell the groups apart were searched for in a discovery cohort of 90 to 100 patients, of whom over 40 had Graves' ophthalmopathy and around 56 had stable Graves' hyperthyroidism. Whether ophthalmopathy could be predicted prospectively was tested in an independent validation cohort made up of approximately 19 hyperthyroidism patients plus 17 patients who later progressed to ophthalmopathy. After sampling, hyperthyroidism patients received methimazole starting at 30 mg daily, and ophthalmopathy patients received high-dose intravenous methylprednisolone. The 85 to 100 discovery patients were randomly split 7:3 into training and test sets. The paper reports TCR Vbeta CDR3 sequencing of roughly 140 peripheral blood samples: approximately 43 ophthalmopathy, about 75 hyperthyroidism and approximately 17 progressor patients. In addition, the study compared T-cell repertoires in thyroid tissue and in blood from roughly six Graves' hyperthyroidism patients. Study-level results and caveats: Ophthalmopathy was separated from stable hyperthyroidism by a 13 V-J signature model, with over 85% sensitivity and 81% to 82% specificity obtained in cross-validation and 80%/75% obtained in testing. In validation, the model predicted progression to ophthalmopathy a median of about 6.5 months before onset, with around 70% sensitivity and around 76% specificity. Sample size was not statistically predetermined, and blinding of investigators to group allocation was not performed. Most expanded thyroid clonotypes (frequency above 0.001) were also detected in blood, a finding suggesting that blood repertoires may reflect thyroid immune responses.

CDR1 and CDR2 were assigned from the germline V gene as SQVTM and ANQGSEA. Trimming removed 4 bases from V and 4 bases from J, leaving 7 bases between the germline ends. From cysteine to phenylalanine, the CDR3 is 11 amino acids long. The DNA shown is the 33-base CDR3, in frame from base 1. The TCR beta CDR3 regions were amplified from the RNA transcripts. A first-round RT-PCR of the TCR CDR3 used the HTBI primer set with the Qiagen OneStep RT-PCR kit. Libraries were constructed in a second round of multiplex PCR, after which size selection and purification were carried out. Sequencing of the libraries was done on an Illumina HiSeq2000 using paired-end 100 bp reads. The source study handled its data this way. Raw data were processed with SOAPnuke, discarding reads with adapters, uncalled bases, mean Phred below 15, or no exact constant-primer or identifier match. High-quality paired reads were merged using COPE v1.2.5, and each unique nucleotide sequence was defined as a clonotype. MiTCR v1.1 was used to align the clonotypes against IMGT TRBV, TRBD and TRBJ reference segments. Analysis was restricted to V-J combinations with a frequency above 0.0001, which covered 98% to 99.2% of repertoires. A TCS score was defined as the ratio of F50 (clonal expansion) to E x V (chaos), with BLOSUM62-based TCRdist applied between CDR3 peptides within each V-J. Welch's t-statistics and random forest reduced some 510 V-J features to fewer than 15, which were used in a naive Bayes classifier (R e1071). The similarity between thyroid and blood repertoires was quantified using the Morisita-Horn index. TCRdb reprocessed the public reads (quality trimming at Q25 with fastp, clone calling with MiXCR) and kept in-frame beta chains. For every CDR3 protein sequence, its rows merge into one entry that carries the most common genes and DNA. What appears here as the V and J calls and clone size reflects TCRdb's work, not the paper's. This sample holds some 92,000 distinct CDR3 sequences; roughly 37% were observed only once. Roughly a tenth of the sample goes to the ten largest clones.

Stable Graves' hyperthyroidism was defined as the absence of progression to ophthalmopathy over 18 months of follow-up. Hyperthyroidism patients were aged 18 to 65 years and newly diagnosed, with disease duration of less than 2 months. Exclusion was applied to patients with uncontrolled infections, other autoimmune diseases, pregnancy or lactation. Diagnoses were based on clinical symptoms, serum thyroxine and TRAb, thyroid ultrasound and orbital computed tomography. Trizol reagent was used to extract total RNA, and RNA quality was then checked on an Agilent 2100 Bioanalyzer. Worth noting for this clonotype: Its binding antigen is unknown. Base qualities are not provided; no much larger clone lies one nucleotide away.

This chain is built from TRBV29-1 and TRBJ2-5; the D gene is possibly TRBD1 or TRBD2, with 5 bases matching each. Sequencing used peripheral blood or thyroid tissue (not recorded which). The clonotype comes from a woman aged 25 to 39 with Graves' hyperthyroidism. This receptor carries the CDR3 CSVGDPETQYF. The DNA sequence is as follows: TGCAGCGTTGGGGACCCAGAGACCCAGTACTTC. With the portions outside the CDR3 filled from the reference TRBV29-1 and TRBJ2-5 genes, the complete variable region becomes SAVISQKPSRDICQRGTSLTIQCQVDSQVTMMFWYRQQPGQSLTLIATANQGSEATYESGFVIDKFPISRPNLTFSTLTVSNMSPEDSSIYLCSVGDPETQYFGPGTRLLVL.